The T cell receptor (beta chain) described here comes from a study of read filtering for tumor transcriptome and immune sequencing. Study in general: Whole-transcriptome libraries were prepared after DNase treatment. Points from the study as a whole: Compared with RNA-seq, IR-seq gave much higher clonotype depth and reliability. Roughly 80% of IR-seq clonotypes had one read, totaling about 3.5% of reads; RNA-seq: 74.6% and 44.6%.

In this sample, this clonotype turned up many times. Its antigen is not known. Bone marrow was sampled from every patient at the time of active disease. This library used roughly 430 ng RNA and molecular barcoded adaptors spanning alpha/delta and beta/gamma chains. Using its own MiXCR run on the reads, TCRdb lists one record per CDR3 protein. The data contain over 45,000 distinct CDR3 sequences, more than 20% of them seen just once; the ten biggest clones take up approximately 18%. Germline values: CDR1 MNHNS, CDR2 SASEGT. The CDR3 contains 14 residues. Between the trimmed V and J ends, which lost 6 bases and 1 base, there was a span of 11 bases.

The receptor comes from a donor at least 40 years old with multiple myeloma. The chain employs TRBV6-1 and TRBJ2-3; D is possibly TRBD2 (6 bases). Sequencing was carried out using a population of CD138-negative cells sorted from bone marrow. CDR3: CASRGRGGTDTQYF. The CDR3 coding sequence is TGTGCCAGCAGGGGGCGGGGAGGCACAGATACGCAGTATTTT.